The 3 T cell receptor beta chains below come from one sample, sequenced in a study of OX40 agonist ivuxolimab in advanced cancers. Produced via immunoSEQ multiplex PCR; TCRdb's table is partial and in-frame only. This table has about 96,000 clones, 84% appearing once. The sequencing here drew on CD4+ or CD8+ T cells sorted from blood, taken in a trial of the OX40 agonist ivuxolimab. These receptors originate from an adult with an advanced solid tumor such as melanoma, head and neck, liver or kidney cancer.

The chain employs TRBV30 and TRBJ2-2, with no clear D. Trimming removed 0 bases from V and 1 base from J, with 6 bases in between. Germline lookup yields CDR1 GTSNPN and CDR2 SVGIG (reference sequence). The CDR3 has 14 residues. This CDR3 is CAWSVRQNTGELFF. CDR3 sequence (DNA): TGTGCCTGGAGTGTACGACAGAACACCGGGGAGCTGTTTTTT.

This clone appeared a few times. The chain links TRBV7-9 to TRBJ1-5; TRBD1 might be the D (5 bases). Between the trimmed V and J ends, which lost 5 bases and 6 bases, there was a span of 11 bases. This CDR3 is built from 13 residues. Germline V lookup: CDR1 SEHNR, CDR2 FQNEAQ (reference sequence). CDR3 sequence: CASSPDGGQPQHF. The DNA of the CDR3 is TGTGCCAGCAGCCCAGACGGGGGTCAGCCCCAGCATTTT.

The chain employs TRBV6-5 and TRBJ1-1; a possible D gene is TRBD1 (5 bases). Deletions cut 5 bases from V and 11 bases from J, with 15 bases between. The CDR3 spans 12 residues. Germline assignment: CDR1 MNHEY and CDR2 SVGAGI. Here the CDR3 DNA reads TGTGCCAGCAGTACCGACAGCTGGGAGGCTTTCTTT. This encodes CASSTDSWEAFF.